This TCR beta chain was found in a study of shared clonotypes between healthy human individuals. Study background: Participating donors consisted of a couple of women and a few men aged 18 to 49. General observations from the study: Memory subsets generally showed lower estimated richness than naive subsets.

Sorted-subset replicate PCRs used about 200 ng of genomic DNA. This amount corresponded to tens of thousands of T cell genomes. TCRdb's table, derived via immunoSEQ multiplex PCR, lists solely in-frame clones and lacks some. The top ten clones hold approximately 25% of a sample with fewer than 800,000 clones, approximately 90% of them seen once. A remark on this clone: What it binds is unknown.

As defined, naive CD8 cells were CD45RO-negative and positively selected for CCR7, with terminally differentiated effector memory CD45RA+ cells excluded. The CDR3 runs to 13 residues. Germline V gene lookup returns CDR1 SQVTM and CDR2 ANQGSEA. V was pared by 8 bases and J by 0 bases, with 13 bases between. The chain has TRBV29-1 and TRBJ1-1, with a tentative D call TRBD1 (5 bases). Material for sequencing was naive CD8+ T cells sorted from blood. The clonotype originates from a young man in good health. CDR3 DNA sequence: TGCAGCATCCCCGGGGCCATGAACACTGAAGCTTTCTTT. It specifies CSIPGAMNTEAFF.